The 28 T cell receptor beta chains listed next were all sequenced from one sample in a study of shared clonotypes between healthy human individuals. The repertoire was sequenced with immunoSEQ multiplex PCR; TCRdb's copy has only in-frame clones and lacks some. The sample has 850,000 to 1,200,000 clones; roughly 75% are singletons. The specimen was memory CD4+ T cells sorted from blood. As to subset: CD45RA-negative fraction. The receptors originated from a man between 18 and 35 years old in good health.

The chain has TRBV30 and TRBJ1-3, with unresolved D. This CDR3 has 13 amino acids. Trimming removed 0 bases from V and 0 bases from J, with 3 bases in between. CDR1 GTSNPN and CDR2 SVGIG come from the germline V gene (reference sequence). CDR3 coding DNA: TGTGCCTGGAGTGTGAGCTCTGGAAACACCATATATTTT. It is translated as CAWSVSSGNTIYF.

This clone has just a few counts. The chain recombines TRBV14 with TRBJ1-3; D might be TRBD1 (6 bases). Germline loops: CDR1 SGHDN, CDR2 FVKESK. The ends were cut back, 0 bases at V and 2 bases at J, with 11 bases in the middle. The CDR3 covers 16 residues. CDR3 coding DNA: TGTGCCAGCAGCCAAGATTTAGGGACAACTGGAAACACCATATATTTT. It codes for CASSQDLGTTGNTIYF.

V is TRBV5-1 and J is TRBJ1-5; D remains ambiguous. CDR1 is SGHRS and CDR2 is YFSETQ in the germline V gene. The V end lost 4 bases, the J end lost 6 bases, and 17 bases lay between the germline ends. CDR3 size: 15 residues. The CDR3 loop is CASSLTPLLGQPQHF. The CDR3 region has the DNA TGCGCCAGCAGCCTAACACCGCTTCTAGGTCAGCCCCAGCATTTT.

CDR3 nucleotides: TGTGCCAGCAGCCTCCAGATAGGGTTCTACGAGCAGTACTTC. It yields the protein CASSLQIGFYEQYF. The chain uses TRBV6-1 and TRBJ2-7; D is unclear. Germline V gives CDR1 MNHNS, CDR2 SASEGT. Trimming removed 6 bases at V and 3 bases at J, with 15 bases between. There are 14 residues in the CDR3.

The chain uses TRBV14 and TRBJ1-4; TRBD1 is a possible D gene (6 bases). Between the trimmed V and J ends, which lost 0 bases and 7 bases, there was a span of 12 bases. Germline assignment: CDR1 SGHDN and CDR2 FVKESK. This CDR3 is built from 15 residues. CDR3 bases: TGTGCCAGCAGCCAAGATCCGGGGGCTGGTGAAAAACTGTTTTTT. Its translation is CASSQDPGAGEKLFF.

This chain joins TRBV11-2 and TRBJ1-2; possibly TRBD1 for D (5 bases). Germline CDR1 and CDR2: SGHAT and FQNNGV. CDR3 size: 13 residues. Between the trimmed V and J ends, which lost 0 bases and 7 bases, there was a span of 9 bases. CDR3 sequence (DNA): TGTGCCAGCAGCTTAGATCCAAGGGGTGGCTACACCTTC. Amino acids: CASSLDPRGGYTF.

This clone came up once. This sequence joins TRBV25-1 and TRBJ1-5; 9 bases are a match to TRBD1. The CDR3 covers 16 residues. Germline values: CDR1 MGHDK, CDR2 SYGVNS. The V segment lost 3 bases and the J segment 3 bases; nucleotides outside the gene matches: 6. The CDR3 spells CASSDTGTGFNQPQHF. DNA of the CDR3: TGTGCCAGCAGTGACACCGGGACAGGGTTCAATCAGCCCCAGCATTTT.

The genes are TRBV27 and TRBJ1-2; D gene uncertain. The V and J ends lost 4 bases and 3 bases respectively, with 9 bases between them. This CDR3 has 13 residues. Germline CDR1 reads MNHEY; CDR2 reads SMNVEV (reference sequence). This chain's CDR3 is CASSYHLDYGYTF. CDR3 nucleotide sequence: TGTGCCAGCAGTTACCATTTGGACTATGGCTACACCTTC.

The gene calls are TRBV10-1 and TRBJ2-1; TRBD1 agrees at 9 bases. V lost 5 bases and J lost 7; bases outside the gene matches: 9. Germline V gene lookup returns CDR1 WNHNN and CDR2 SYGVQD (reference sequence). This CDR3 is built from 15 residues. CDR3 loop: CASSHPGQGGNEQFF. The CDR3 DNA reads as TGCGCCAGCAGTCATCCGGGACAGGGAGGTAATGAGCAGTTCTTC.

The chain carries TRBV7-2 and TRBJ2-1; D may correspond to TRBD1 or TRBD2 (7 bases each). Germline V gene data show CDR1 as SGHTA and CDR2 as FQGNSA. Trimming cost V 4 bases and J 3 bases, with 16 bases left between them. CDR3 length: 16 residues. The CDR3 here is CASSSHRGGVYNEQFF. The CDR3 DNA follows: TGTGCCAGCAGCTCACACAGGGGAGGGGTCTACAATGAGCAGTTCTTC.

This clone has a single count. CDR3 in DNA: TGTGCCAGCAGCCTGACGGACACGTCGGGATACGAGCAGTACTTC. Translating it yields CASSLTDTSGYEQYF. The chain carries TRBV4-2 and TRBJ2-7, with D perhaps TRBD1 or TRBD2 (5 bases each). Germline CDR1 reads LGHNA; CDR2 reads YNFKEQ. Trimming removed 4 bases at V and 4 bases at J, with 17 bases between. CDR3 length: 15 residues.

The CDR3 DNA is TGTGCCAGCACCACGGGGGGACAGGGGTCTGAAGCTTTCTTT. Its translation is CASTTGGQGSEAFF. V and J are TRBV6-1 and TRBJ1-1, with 10 bases that match TRBD1. The CDR3 covers 14 residues. Germline CDR1 MNHNS, CDR2 SASEGT. V trimming: 7 bases; J trimming: 6 bases; junction bases outside the gene matches: 8.

Concerning this clone itself: Relative to the germline gene, one junction end is altered; a read error may explain this. J is TRBJ2-3 and V is TRBV30; 8 bases agree with TRBD1. The CDR3 runs 15 residues. CDR1 and CDR2 (germline): GTSNPN, SVGIG (reference sequence). The CDR3 sequence: CAWSVTLTGTGFMDF. The CDR3 bases are TGTGCCTGGAGTGTAACCTTGACCGGGACAGGCTTCATGGATTTT.

The gene calls are TRBV19 and TRBJ2-1; D is unresolved. This CDR3 region has 12 residues. V was shortened by 3 bases and J by 8 bases, with 8 bases between the two germline ends. Germline V gene lookup returns CDR1 LNHDA and CDR2 SQIVND (reference sequence). In DNA, the CDR3 is TGTGCCAGTAGTATCTCGGAGTATGAGCAGTTCTTC. Protein sequence: CASSISEYEQFF.

The CDR3 protein is CASSLDPLLSGARTDTQYF. CDR3 DNA: TGCGCCAGCAGCTTGGACCCACTATTATCGGGCGCCCGCACAGATACGCAGTATTTT. The rearrangement joins TRBV5-1 to TRBJ2-3; D unclear. The CDR3 contains 19 residues. The V gene lost 0 bases and the J gene lost 1 base, with 21 bases spanning the gap. CDR1 and CDR2 from the germline V gene are SGHRS and YFSETQ.

V is TRBV4-3 and J is TRBJ2-6; D remains ambiguous. V shed 1 base and J shed 1 base, with 14 bases lying between them. This CDR3 has 18 amino acids. Germline lookup yields CDR1 LGHNA and CDR2 YSLEER. The CDR3 is CASSQGVAMVSGANVLTF. The CDR3 DNA follows: TGCGCCAGCAGCCAAGGGGTAGCCATGGTATCTGGGGCCAACGTCCTGACTTTC.

V is TRBV19 and J is TRBJ1-3; D ambiguous. Germline values: CDR1 LNHDA, CDR2 SQIVND (reference sequence). The CDR3 is 11 residues long. Trimming left V 3 bases short and J 3 bases short, with 0 bases between. The DNA of the CDR3 is TGTGCCAGTAGTATTGGAAACACCATATATTTT. Translated: CASSIGNTIYF.

The chain combines TRBV9 with TRBJ2-4; D may correspond to TRBD1 or TRBD2 (6 bases each). The CDR3 totals 16 residues. The germline V gene encodes CDR1 SGDLS and CDR2 YYNGEE. V was shortened by 2 bases and J by 1 base, with 13 bases between the two germline ends. CDR3 coding DNA: TGTGCCAGCAGCGTGGAGGGGGGAAGGGCCAAAAACATTCAGTACTTC. Protein: CASSVEGGRAKNIQYF.

This sequence joins TRBV6-6 and TRBJ2-2; 8 positions match TRBD2. The germline V gene has CDR1 MNHNY and CDR2 SVGAGI (reference sequence). This CDR3 comprises 16 residues. The V and J ends lost 5 bases and 2 bases, in that order; junction bases with no gene match: 7. CDR3 amino acids: CASSRAGAINTGELFF. The CDR3 nucleotides are TGTGCCAGCAGTAGAGCGGGGGCGATCAACACCGGGGAGCTGTTTTTT.

The V and J genes are TRBV28 and TRBJ2-2; TRBD2 matches at 8 bases. In germline, CDR1 is MDHEN, CDR2 SYDVKM. This CDR3 is built from 18 residues. V dropped 2 bases and J dropped 2; count of bases not matched to a gene: 10. CDR3 sequence: CASSLMGFRGGNTGELFF. The CDR3, as DNA: TGTGCCAGCAGTTTAATGGGGTTTCGGGGGGGTAACACCGGGGAGCTGTTTTTT.

This clone has at least ten counts. The V call is TRBV5-1, the J call TRBJ2-3; D possibly matches TRBD1 or TRBD2 (5 bases each). Germline-derived CDR1 and CDR2 are SGHRS and YFSETQ. The CDR3 consists of 15 residues. V lost 6 bases and J 3 bases, leaving 17 bases between the germline ends. CDR3 bases: TGCGCCAGCAACCTCGGGACCTCGTTAACAGATACGCAGTATTTT. It specifies CASNLGTSLTDTQYF. Looking up the rest from reference TRBV5-1 and TRBJ2-3 gives the full variable domain: KAGVTQTPRYLIKTRGQQVTLSCSPISGHRSVSWYQQTPGQGLQFLFEYFSETQRNKGNFPGRFSGRQFSNSRSEMNVSTLELGDSALYLCASNLGTSLTDTQYFGPGTRLTVL.

The chain joins TRBV9 to TRBJ2-3; unclear D gene. The CDR3 is made up of 15 amino acids. Trimming cost V 3 bases and J 4 bases, with 15 bases left between them. Per germline, CDR1 SGDLS and CDR2 YYNGEE. The CDR3 loop is CASSADTKGADTQYF. CDR3 nucleotides: TGTGCCAGCAGCGCGGATACGAAGGGTGCAGATACGCAGTATTTT.

This chain uses TRBV14 with TRBJ1-6; 9 bases agree with TRBD1. Per germline, CDR1 SGHDN and CDR2 FVKESK. The V gene end was trimmed by 4 bases and the J gene end by 10 bases; junction bases not matched to a gene: 11. The CDR3 covers 16 residues. The CDR3 nucleotides read TGTGCCAGCAGCCTATCCCGGGGACAGGGTGGCTCACCCCTCCACTTT. Translating gives CASSLSRGQGGSPLHF.

About this clone itself: Other DNA sequences within the sample encode an identical CDR3. This chain uses TRBV29-1 with TRBJ2-5; D is uncertain. The CDR3 sequence is 13 residues long. V was clipped by 2 bases and J by 2 bases, with 9 bases between them. CDR1 is SQVTM, CDR2 ANQGSEA, per germline. CDR3 nucleotide sequence: TGCAGCGTTGAACGCCCGAAACAAGAGACCCAGTACTTC. Its translation: CSVERPKQETQYF. The full variable domain, in which reference TRBV29-1 and TRBJ2-5 provide the parts outside the CDR3, is SAVISQKPSRDICQRGTSLTIQCQVDSQVTMMFWYRQQPGQSLTLIATANQGSEATYESGFVIDKFPISRPNLTFSTLTVSNMSPEDSSIYLCSVERPKQETQYFGPGTRLLVL.

This clone was seen a single time. The chain couples TRBV30 to TRBJ2-2; D not resolved. Trimming shortened V by 2 bases and J by 8 bases, and 9 bases separated the two germline ends. CDR3 length: 12 amino acids. The V gene's germline CDR1 is GTSNPN and CDR2 SVGIG (reference sequence). CDR3 loop: CAWSRVLGELFF. The CDR3 region has the DNA TGTGCCTGGAGTAGGGTTCTAGGGGAGCTGTTTTTT.

The V and J genes are TRBV4-1 and TRBJ1-2; no firm D call. CDR1 is MGHRA, CDR2 YSYEKL, per germline. This CDR3 spans 10 amino acids. Between the trimmed V and J ends, which lost 5 bases and 8 bases, there was a span of 6 bases. CDR3 DNA sequence: TGCGCCAGCAGCGCCCCGGGCTACACCTTC. Amino acid sequence: CASSAPGYTF.

There are a few counts of this clone. The rearrangement links TRBV7-2 to TRBJ1-1; unclear D gene. The CDR3 consists of 12 residues. Between the trimmed V and J ends, which lost 5 bases and 8 bases, there was a span of 12 bases. CDR1 and CDR2 (germline): SGHTA, FQGNSA. The CDR3 region has the DNA TGTGCCAGCAGCAACCAGCAGGTAGAAGCTTTCTTT. It encodes CASSNQQVEAFF.

This clone turned up a few times. V usage is TRBV5-1 and J usage is TRBJ2-7, with 7 nucleotides matching TRBD2. The V and J ends lost 3 bases and 6 bases, in that order; junction bases with no gene match: 9. The CDR3 spans 14 residues. Germline CDR1 SGHRS, CDR2 YFSETQ. CDR3: CASSSQGGESEQYF. DNA of the CDR3: TGCGCCAGCAGCTCTCAGGGAGGGGAGAGCGAGCAGTACTTC.